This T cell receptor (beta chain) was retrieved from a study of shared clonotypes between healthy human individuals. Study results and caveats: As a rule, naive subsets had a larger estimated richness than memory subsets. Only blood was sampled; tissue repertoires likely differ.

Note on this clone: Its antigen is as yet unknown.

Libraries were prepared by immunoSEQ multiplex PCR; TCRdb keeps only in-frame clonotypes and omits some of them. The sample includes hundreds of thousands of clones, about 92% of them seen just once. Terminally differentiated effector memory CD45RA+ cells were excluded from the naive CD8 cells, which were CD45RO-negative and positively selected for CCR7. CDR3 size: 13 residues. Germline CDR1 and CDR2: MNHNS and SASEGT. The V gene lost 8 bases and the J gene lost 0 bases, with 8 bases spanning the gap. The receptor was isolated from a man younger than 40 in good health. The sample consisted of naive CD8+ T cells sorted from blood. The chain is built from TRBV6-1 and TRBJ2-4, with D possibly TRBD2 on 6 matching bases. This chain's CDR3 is CASWDSAKNIQYF. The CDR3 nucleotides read TGTGCCAGCTGGGACTCAGCCAAAAACATTCAGTACTTC.